This T cell receptor (beta chain) derives from a study of spatial heterogeneity in lung cancer. The wider study: There were consistently more beta-chain sequences detected than alpha-chain sequences. Within raw reads, each unique TCR and UMI combination appeared on average more than ten times.

Time point described: sample taken at primary tumor resection. Unsorted samples of tumor, nontumor lung or frozen PBMC had their whole RNA sequenced. Individual TCR cDNA molecules each bore their own unique molecular identifier. One entry per CDR3 protein results from TCRdb running MiXCR on the 5' RACE reads. This sample yields approximately 18,000 distinct CDR3 sequences, of which 4.5% to 7% are seen a single time; about 9.4% belongs to the top ten. Whole-study results and caveats: For expanded intratumoral alpha and beta TCRs, counts tracked tumor mutation counts.

By its share, this clonotype is medium-sized (0.01 to 0.1%). The antigen remains unidentified. The germline V gene encodes CDR1 SGHDT and CDR2 YYEEEE. The germline V and J ends were trimmed by 0 bases and 6 bases, with 6 bases remaining between them. This CDR3 is built from 12 residues. The specimen was lung tumor tissue, collected at surgery. The chain couples TRBV5-6 to TRBJ1-2; D not certain. The receptor's source is a female donor with early-stage non-small cell lung cancer. The CDR3 here is CASSLVQNGYTF. For the CDR3, the DNA is TGTGCCAGCAGCTTGGTGCAGAATGGCTACACCTTC.